The 10 T cell receptor beta chains listed next were all sequenced from one sample in a study of blood T cell repertoires in COVID-19. TCRdb's table, derived via immunoSEQ multiplex PCR, lists solely in-frame clones and lacks some. The sample lists 100,000 or so clones, around four fifths occurring once. The specimen was peripheral blood. The receptors shown here come from a man aged 50 to 59 with active or convalescent COVID-19.

This sequence joins TRBV5-1 and TRBJ2-2; D remains ambiguous. Germline CDR1 and CDR2: SGHRS and YFSETQ. This CDR3 is built from 17 residues. The V end was cut by 0 bases, the J end by 5 bases, with 17 bases between. This chain's CDR3 is CASSLAVHGTETGELFF. The CDR3 DNA reads as TGCGCCAGCAGCTTGGCGGTACATGGTACAGAGACCGGGGAGCTGTTTTTT.

The chain has TRBV5-8 and TRBJ2-1, with D possibly TRBD1 on 6 matching bases. V was clipped by 4 bases and J by 1 base, with 15 bases between them. This CDR3 is built from 16 residues. Germline CDR1 and CDR2: SGHTS and YDEGEE. This CDR3 is CASSKSTGRSYNEQFF. CDR3 DNA: TGTGCCAGCAGCAAATCGACAGGCCGATCCTACAATGAGCAGTTCTTC.

In its sample, this clone was seen a few times. The V and J genes are TRBV29-1 and TRBJ1-2; no clear D gene. Germline loops: CDR1 SQVTM, CDR2 ANQGSEA. V lost 5 bases to trimming and J lost 7 bases, with 11 bases between them. The CDR3 consists of 11 residues. CDR3 DNA sequence: TGCAGCGTTAAATCGGGGATTGGCTACACCTTC. It translates to CSVKSGIGYTF. The whole variable domain, remainder taken from reference TRBV29-1 and TRBJ1-2, is SAVISQKPSRDICQRGTSLTIQCQVDSQVTMMFWYRQQPGQSLTLIATANQGSEATYESGFVIDKFPISRPNLTFSTLTVSNMSPEDSSIYLCSVKSGIGYTFGSGTRLTVV.

With respect to this clone: The sample has other DNA sequences that encode this CDR3 too. This chain joins TRBV6-5 and TRBJ2-7; no definite D call. CDR1 is MNHEY, CDR2 SVGAGI, per germline. The V and J ends lost 2 bases and 1 base respectively, with 6 bases between them. The CDR3 totals 13 residues. The CDR3 region has the DNA TGTGCCAGCAGTTACGCCAGTTCCTACGAGCAGTACTTC. Translation gives CASSYASSYEQYF.

The chain couples TRBV5-1 to TRBJ1-2; the D gene is possibly TRBD1 (6 bases). CDR3 size: 15 residues. V shed 2 bases and J shed 0 bases, with 11 bases lying between them. Germline CDR1 reads SGHRS; CDR2 reads YFSETQ. In DNA form, the CDR3 reads TGCGCCAGCAGCTTTACAGGGAGTGCTAACTATGGCTACACCTTC. This gives the protein CASSFTGSANYGYTF.

The chain recombines TRBV6-1 with TRBJ2-3, with D possibly being TRBD2 (5 bases). The CDR3 runs 14 residues. The germline CDR1 and CDR2 sequences are MNHNS and SASEGT. CDR3 DNA: TGTGCGACCTGGACTCCCGAACGCCCAGATACGCAGTATTTT. Translating it yields CATWTPERPDTQYF.

A single count supports this clone. This chain links TRBV3-1 (or the pseudogene TRBV3-2) with TRBJ2-1; TRBD1 aligns across 8 bases. The trim removed 1 base at V and 0 bases at J, leaving 2 bases unmatched. The CDR3 runs 16 residues. Germline CDR1 is LGHDT and CDR2 is YNNKEL (reference sequence). The CDR3 DNA follows: TGTGCCAGCAGCCAAGGAACAGGGGGCTCCTACAATGAGCAGTTCTTC. Translated: CASSQGTGGSYNEQFF.

The chain has TRBV30 and TRBJ1-5; D is uncertain. In germline, CDR1 is GTSNPN, CDR2 SVGIG (reference sequence). Trimming left V 3 bases short and J 3 bases short, with 9 bases between. The CDR3 loop spans 13 amino acids. CDR3 DNA sequence: TGTGCCTGGAGGGTTAGTAACAATCAGCCCCAGCATTTT. Amino acid sequence: CAWRVSNNQPQHF. Based on the CDR3 plus reference TRBV30 and TRBJ1-5, the full variable domain is SQTIHQWPATLVQPVGSPLSLECTVEGTSNPNLYWYRQAAGRGLQLLFYSVGIGQISSEVPQNLSASRPQDRQFILSSKKLLLSDSGFYLCAWRVSNNQPQHFGDGTRLSIL.

The chain employs TRBV10-3 and TRBJ2-2; TRBD2 agrees at 12 bases. Germline lookup yields CDR1 ENHRY and CDR2 SYGVKD. The length of the CDR3 is 16 residues. V shed 4 bases and J 5 bases; nucleotides not matched to a gene: 5. CDR3 bases: TGTGCCATCAGTGTCTCCGGGACTAGCGGGACCGGGGAGCTGTTTTTT. Protein: CAISVSGTSGTGELFF.

The chain is built from TRBV10-2 and TRBJ2-3; 7 nucleotides line up with TRBD2. Germline lookup yields CDR1 WSHSY and CDR2 SAAADI. This CDR3 region has 18 residues. J gave up 4 bases and V 10 bases, and 23 bases lay outside the gene matches. CDR3 in DNA: TGCGCCACCACGACAGCCTCGTGGCGGGAGAGAAATTCAGATACGCAGTATTTT. Translation: CATTTASWRERNSDTQYF.